This T cell receptor beta chain was profiled in a study of blood T cell repertoires in COVID-19. Study as a whole: Spain, Italy and the United States supplied samples that represented acute and convalescent COVID-19. Sources were T cells, B-cell-depleted T cells, or PBMCs; the material itself was cDNA or gDNA.

V lost 9 bases, J lost 3 bases, and 11 bases lay in between. Germline V gene lookup returns CDR1 LNHDA and CDR2 SQIVND (reference sequence). The CDR3 sequence is 12 residues long. TCRdb's copy holds only in-frame clones and misses some; the assay was immunoSEQ multiplex PCR. The sample yields under 200,000 clones, 65% to 85% seen once. Sequenced sample: peripheral blood. The chain links TRBV19 to TRBJ1-2; D remains ambiguous. This clonotype originated in a man in his 60s with active or convalescent COVID-19. The CDR3 sequence is CASEDGDYGYTF. CDR3 coding DNA: TGTGCCAGCGAGGACGGGGACTATGGCTACACCTTC.